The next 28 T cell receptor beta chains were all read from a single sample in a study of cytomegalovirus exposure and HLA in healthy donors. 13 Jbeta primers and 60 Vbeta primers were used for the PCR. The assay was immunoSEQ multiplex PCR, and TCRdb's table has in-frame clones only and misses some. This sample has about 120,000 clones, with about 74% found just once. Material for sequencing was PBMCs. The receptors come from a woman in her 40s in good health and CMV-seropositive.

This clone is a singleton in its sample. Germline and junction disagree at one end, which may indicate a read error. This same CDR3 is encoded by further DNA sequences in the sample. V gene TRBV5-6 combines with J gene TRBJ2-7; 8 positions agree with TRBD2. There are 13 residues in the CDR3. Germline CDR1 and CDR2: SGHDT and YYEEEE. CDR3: CASSSSGGYEQYF. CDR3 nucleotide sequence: TGCGCCAGCAGCTCAAGCGGGGGCTACGAGCAGTACTTC.

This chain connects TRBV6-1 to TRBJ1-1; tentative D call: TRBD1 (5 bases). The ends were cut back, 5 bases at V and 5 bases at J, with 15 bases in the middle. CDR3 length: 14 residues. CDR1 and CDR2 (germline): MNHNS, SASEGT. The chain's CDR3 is CASSLIGGRTEAFF. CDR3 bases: TGTGCCAGCAGTCTAATCGGGGGGAGAACTGAAGCTTTCTTT.

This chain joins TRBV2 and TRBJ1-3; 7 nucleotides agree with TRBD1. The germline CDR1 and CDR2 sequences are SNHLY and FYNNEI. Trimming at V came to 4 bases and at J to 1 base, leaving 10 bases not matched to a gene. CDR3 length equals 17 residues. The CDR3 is CASSVGGNTGSGNTIYF. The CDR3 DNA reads TGTGCCAGCAGTGTAGGGGGCAACACGGGGTCTGGAAACACCATATATTTT.

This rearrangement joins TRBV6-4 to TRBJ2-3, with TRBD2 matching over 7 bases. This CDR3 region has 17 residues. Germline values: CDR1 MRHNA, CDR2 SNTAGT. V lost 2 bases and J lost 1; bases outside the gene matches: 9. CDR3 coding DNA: TGTGCCAGCAGTGACATACGAGCGGGGCCCCGCACAGATACGCAGTATTTT. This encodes CASSDIRAGPRTDTQYF.

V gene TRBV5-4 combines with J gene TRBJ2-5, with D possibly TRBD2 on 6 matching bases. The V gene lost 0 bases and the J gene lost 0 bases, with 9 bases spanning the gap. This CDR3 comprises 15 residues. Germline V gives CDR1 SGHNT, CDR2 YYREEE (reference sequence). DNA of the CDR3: TGTGCCAGCAGCTTGGTGGGGGGAAACCAAGAGACCCAGTACTTC. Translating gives CASSLVGGNQETQYF.

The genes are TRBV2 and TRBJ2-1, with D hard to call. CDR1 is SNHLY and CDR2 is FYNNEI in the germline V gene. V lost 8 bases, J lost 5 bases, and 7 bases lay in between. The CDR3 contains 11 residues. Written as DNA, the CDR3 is TGTGCCAGCTCGTCCCACAATGAGCAGTTCTTC. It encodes CASSSHNEQFF.

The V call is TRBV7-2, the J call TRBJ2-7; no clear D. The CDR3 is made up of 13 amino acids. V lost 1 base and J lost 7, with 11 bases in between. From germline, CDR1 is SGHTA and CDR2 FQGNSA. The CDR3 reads CASSLGLSTEQYF. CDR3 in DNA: TGTGCCAGCAGCTTAGGACTCTCCACGGAGCAGTACTTC.

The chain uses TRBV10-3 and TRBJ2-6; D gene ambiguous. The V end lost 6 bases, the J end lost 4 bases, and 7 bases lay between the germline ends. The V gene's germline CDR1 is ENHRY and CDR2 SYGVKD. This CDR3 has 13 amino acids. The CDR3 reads CAISAQGANVLTF. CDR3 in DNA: TGTGCCATCAGCGCGCAAGGGGCCAACGTCCTGACTTTC.

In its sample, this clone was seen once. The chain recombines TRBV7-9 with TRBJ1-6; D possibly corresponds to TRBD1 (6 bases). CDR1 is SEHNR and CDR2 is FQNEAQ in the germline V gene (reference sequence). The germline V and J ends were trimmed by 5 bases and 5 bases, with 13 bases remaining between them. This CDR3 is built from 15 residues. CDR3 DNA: TGTGCCAGCAGCCCCCGGACAGACAATAATTCACCCCTCCACTTT. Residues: CASSPRTDNNSPLHF.

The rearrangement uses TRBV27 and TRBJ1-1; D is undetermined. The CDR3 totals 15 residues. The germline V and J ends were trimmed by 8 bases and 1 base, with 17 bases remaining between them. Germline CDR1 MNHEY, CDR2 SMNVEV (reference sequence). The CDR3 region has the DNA TGTGCCAGCGGCCGCGATCACCGGGGGAACACTGAAGCTTTCTTT. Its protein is CASGRDHRGNTEAFF.

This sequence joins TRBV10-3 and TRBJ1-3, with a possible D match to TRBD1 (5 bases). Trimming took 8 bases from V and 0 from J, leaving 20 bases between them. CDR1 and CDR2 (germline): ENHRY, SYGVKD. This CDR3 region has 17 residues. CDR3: CAILTAGDVSSGNTIYF. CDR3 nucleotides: TGTGCCATCCTCACCGCGGGGGACGTTAGCTCTGGAAACACCATATATTTT.

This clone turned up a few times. CDR3 coding DNA: TGTGCCAGCAGAGGGGACATGAACACTGAAGCTTTCTTT. Amino acids: CASRGDMNTEAFF. The rearrangement uses TRBV6-4 and TRBJ1-1, with D perhaps TRBD1 (6 bases). Germline assignment: CDR1 MRHNA and CDR2 SNTAGT. V was shortened by 6 bases and J by 0 bases, with 8 bases between the two germline ends. This CDR3 has 13 amino acids.

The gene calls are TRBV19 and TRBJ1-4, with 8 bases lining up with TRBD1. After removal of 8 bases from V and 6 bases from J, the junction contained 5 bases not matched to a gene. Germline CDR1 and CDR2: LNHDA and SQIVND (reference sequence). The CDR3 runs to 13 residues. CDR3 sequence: CASSQGAYEKLFF. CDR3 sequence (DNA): TGTGCCAGTTCTCAGGGGGCCTATGAAAAACTGTTTTTT.

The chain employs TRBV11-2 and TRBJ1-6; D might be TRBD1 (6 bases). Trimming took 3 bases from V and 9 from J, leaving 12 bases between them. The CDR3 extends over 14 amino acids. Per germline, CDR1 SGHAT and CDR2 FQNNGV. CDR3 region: CASSLAPQGSPLHF. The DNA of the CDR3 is TGTGCCAGCAGCTTGGCCCCACAGGGTTCACCCCTCCACTTT.

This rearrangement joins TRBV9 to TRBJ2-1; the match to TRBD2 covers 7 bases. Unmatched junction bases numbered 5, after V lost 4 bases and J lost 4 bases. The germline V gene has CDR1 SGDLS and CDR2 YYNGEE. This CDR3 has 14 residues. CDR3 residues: CASSSHGGYNEQFF. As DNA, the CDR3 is TGTGCCAGCAGCTCTCACGGGGGGTACAATGAGCAGTTCTTC.

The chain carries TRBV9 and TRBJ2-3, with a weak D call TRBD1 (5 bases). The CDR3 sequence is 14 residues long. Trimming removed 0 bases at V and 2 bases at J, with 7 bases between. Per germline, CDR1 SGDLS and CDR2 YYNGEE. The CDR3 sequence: CASSVGTPTDTQYF. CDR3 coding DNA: TGTGCCAGCAGCGTAGGGACACCCACAGATACGCAGTATTTT.

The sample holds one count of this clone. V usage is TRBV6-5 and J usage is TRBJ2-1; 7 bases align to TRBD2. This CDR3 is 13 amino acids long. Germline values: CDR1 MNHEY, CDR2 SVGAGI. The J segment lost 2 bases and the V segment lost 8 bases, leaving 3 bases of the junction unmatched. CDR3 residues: CASGRGPYNEQFF. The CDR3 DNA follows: TGTGCCAGCGGGAGGGGCCCCTACAATGAGCAGTTCTTC.

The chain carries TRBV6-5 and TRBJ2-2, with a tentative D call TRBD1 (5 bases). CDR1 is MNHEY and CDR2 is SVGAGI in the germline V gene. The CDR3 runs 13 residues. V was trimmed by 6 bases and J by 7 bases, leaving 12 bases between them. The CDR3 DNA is TGTGCCAGCAGCAGAGACAGCTTCGGGGAGCTGTTTTTT. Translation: CASSRDSFGELFF.

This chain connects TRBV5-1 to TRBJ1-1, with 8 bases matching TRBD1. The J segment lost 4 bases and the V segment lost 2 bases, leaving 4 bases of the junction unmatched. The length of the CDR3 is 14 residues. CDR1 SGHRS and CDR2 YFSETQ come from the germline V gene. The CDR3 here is CASSLQGGSTEAFF. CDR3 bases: TGCGCCAGCAGCTTACAGGGGGGAAGCACTGAAGCTTTCTTT.

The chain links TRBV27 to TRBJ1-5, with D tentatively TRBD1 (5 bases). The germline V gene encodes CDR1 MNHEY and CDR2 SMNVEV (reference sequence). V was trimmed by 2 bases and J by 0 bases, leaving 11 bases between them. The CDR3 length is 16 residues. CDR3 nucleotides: TGTGCCAGCAGTTTAAGGGGAGGGGATAGCAATCAGCCCCAGCATTTT. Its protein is CASSLRGGDSNQPQHF.

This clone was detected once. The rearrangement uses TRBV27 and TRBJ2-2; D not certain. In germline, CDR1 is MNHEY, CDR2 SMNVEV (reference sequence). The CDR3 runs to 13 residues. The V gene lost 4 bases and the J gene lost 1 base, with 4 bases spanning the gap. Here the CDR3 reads CASSSRNTGELFF. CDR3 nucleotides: TGTGCCAGCAGTTCCAGGAACACCGGGGAGCTGTTTTTT.

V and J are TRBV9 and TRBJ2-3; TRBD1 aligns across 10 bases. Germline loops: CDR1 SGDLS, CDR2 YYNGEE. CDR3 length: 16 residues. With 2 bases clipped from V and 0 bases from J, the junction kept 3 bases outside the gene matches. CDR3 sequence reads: CASSVTGGYSTDTQYF. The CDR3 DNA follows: TGTGCCAGCAGCGTGACAGGGGGCTATAGCACAGATACGCAGTATTTT.

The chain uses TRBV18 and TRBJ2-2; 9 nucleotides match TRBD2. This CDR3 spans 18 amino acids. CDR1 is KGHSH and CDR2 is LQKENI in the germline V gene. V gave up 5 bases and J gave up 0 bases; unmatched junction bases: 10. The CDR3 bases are TGTGCCAGCTCATCCCGTCTAGCGGGGAACACGAACACCGGGGAGCTGTTTTTT. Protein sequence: CASSSRLAGNTNTGELFF.

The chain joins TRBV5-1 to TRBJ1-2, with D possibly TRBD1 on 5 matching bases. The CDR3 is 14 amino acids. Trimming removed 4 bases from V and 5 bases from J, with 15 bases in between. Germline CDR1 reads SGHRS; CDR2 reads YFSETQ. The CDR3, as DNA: TGCGCCAGCAGCGCGCCGGGGGACGGGTATGGCTACACCTTC. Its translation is CASSAPGDGYGYTF.

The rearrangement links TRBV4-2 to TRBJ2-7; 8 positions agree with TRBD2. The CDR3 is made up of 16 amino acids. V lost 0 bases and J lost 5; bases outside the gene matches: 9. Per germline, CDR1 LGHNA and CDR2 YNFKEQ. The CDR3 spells CASSQDGLAGSNEQYF. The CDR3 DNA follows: TGTGCCAGCAGCCAAGATGGCCTAGCGGGTTCCAACGAGCAGTACTTC.

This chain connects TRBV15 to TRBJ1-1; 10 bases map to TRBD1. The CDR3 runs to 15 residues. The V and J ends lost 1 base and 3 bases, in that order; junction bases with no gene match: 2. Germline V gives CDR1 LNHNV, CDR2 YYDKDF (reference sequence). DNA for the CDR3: TGTGCCACCAGCAGAGGGGACAGGGGAGACACTGAAGCTTTCTTT. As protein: CATSRGDRGDTEAFF.

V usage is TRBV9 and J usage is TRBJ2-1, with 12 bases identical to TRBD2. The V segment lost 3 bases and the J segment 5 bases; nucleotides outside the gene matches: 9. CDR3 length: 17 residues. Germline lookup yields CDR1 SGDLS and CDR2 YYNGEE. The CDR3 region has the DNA TGTGCCAGCAGCGCCGGACTAGCGGGAACCCCCAACAATGAGCAGTTCTTC. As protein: CASSAGLAGTPNNEQFF.

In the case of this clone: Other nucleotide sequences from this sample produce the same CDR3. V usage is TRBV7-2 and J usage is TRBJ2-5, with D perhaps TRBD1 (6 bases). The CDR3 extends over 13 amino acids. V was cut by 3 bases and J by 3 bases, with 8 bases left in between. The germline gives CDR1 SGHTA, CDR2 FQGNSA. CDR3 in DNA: TGTGCCAGCAGCTTCGCAGGGGAAGAGACCCAGTACTTC. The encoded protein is CASSFAGEETQYF.